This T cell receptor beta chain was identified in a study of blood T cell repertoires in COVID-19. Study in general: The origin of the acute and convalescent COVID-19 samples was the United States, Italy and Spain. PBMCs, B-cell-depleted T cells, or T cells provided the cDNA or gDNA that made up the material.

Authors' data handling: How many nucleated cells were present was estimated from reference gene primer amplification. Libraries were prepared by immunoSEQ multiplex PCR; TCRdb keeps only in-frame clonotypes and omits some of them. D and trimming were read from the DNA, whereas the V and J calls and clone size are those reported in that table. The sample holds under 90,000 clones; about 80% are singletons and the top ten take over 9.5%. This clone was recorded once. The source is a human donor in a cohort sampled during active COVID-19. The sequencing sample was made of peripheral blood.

The DNA for the CDR3 is TGTGCCAGCAGACTTGGTGACGGGGAGAATGAAAAACTGTTTTTT. Its translation is CASRLGDGENEKLFF. V usage is TRBV9 and J usage is TRBJ1-4; no clear D gene. CDR1 is SGDLS, CDR2 YYNGEE, per germline. V was pared by 5 bases and J by 5 bases, with 16 bases between. CDR3 size: 15 residues.